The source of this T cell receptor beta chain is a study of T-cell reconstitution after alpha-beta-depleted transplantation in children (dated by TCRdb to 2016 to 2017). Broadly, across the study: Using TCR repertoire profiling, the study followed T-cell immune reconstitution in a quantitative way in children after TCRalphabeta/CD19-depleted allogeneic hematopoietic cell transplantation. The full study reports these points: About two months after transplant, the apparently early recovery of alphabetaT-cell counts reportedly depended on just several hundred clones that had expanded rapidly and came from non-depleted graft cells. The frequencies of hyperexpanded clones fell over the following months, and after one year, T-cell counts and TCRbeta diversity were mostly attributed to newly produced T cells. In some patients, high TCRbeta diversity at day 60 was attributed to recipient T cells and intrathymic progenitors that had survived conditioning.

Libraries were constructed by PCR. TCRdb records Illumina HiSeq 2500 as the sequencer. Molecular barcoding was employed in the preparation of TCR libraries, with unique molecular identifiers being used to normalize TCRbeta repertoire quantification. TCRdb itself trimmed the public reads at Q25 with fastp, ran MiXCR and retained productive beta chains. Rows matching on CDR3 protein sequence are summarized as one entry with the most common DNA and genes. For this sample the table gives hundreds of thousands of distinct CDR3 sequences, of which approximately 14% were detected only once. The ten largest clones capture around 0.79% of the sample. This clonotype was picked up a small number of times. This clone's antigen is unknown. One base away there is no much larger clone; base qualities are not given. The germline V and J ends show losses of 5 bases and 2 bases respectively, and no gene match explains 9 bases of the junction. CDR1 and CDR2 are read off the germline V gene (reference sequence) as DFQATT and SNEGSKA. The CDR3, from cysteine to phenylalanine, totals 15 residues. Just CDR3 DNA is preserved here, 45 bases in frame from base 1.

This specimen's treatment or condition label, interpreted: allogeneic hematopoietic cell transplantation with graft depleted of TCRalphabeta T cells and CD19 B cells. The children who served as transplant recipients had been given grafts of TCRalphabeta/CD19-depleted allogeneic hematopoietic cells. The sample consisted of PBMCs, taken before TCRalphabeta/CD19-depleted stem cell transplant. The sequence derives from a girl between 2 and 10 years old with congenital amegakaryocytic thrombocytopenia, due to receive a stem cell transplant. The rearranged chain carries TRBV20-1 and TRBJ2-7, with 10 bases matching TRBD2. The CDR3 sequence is CSAAFPSGSAYEQYF. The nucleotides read TGCAGTGCTGCCTTCCCTAGCGGGAGTGCCTACGAGCAGTACTTC.